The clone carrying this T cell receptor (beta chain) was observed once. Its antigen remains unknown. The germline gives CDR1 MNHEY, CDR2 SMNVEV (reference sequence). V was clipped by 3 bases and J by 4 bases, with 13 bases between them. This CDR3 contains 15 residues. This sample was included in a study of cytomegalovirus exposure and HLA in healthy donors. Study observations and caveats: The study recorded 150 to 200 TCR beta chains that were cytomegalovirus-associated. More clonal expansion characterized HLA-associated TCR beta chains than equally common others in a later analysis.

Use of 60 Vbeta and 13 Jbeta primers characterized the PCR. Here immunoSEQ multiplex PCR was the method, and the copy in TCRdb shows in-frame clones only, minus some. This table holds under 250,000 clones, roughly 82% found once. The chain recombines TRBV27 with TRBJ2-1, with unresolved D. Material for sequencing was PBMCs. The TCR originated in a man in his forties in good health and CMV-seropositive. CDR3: CASSFLASRYNEQFF. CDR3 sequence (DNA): TGTGCCAGCAGTTTCTTGGCTAGTAGGTACAATGAGCAGTTCTTC.